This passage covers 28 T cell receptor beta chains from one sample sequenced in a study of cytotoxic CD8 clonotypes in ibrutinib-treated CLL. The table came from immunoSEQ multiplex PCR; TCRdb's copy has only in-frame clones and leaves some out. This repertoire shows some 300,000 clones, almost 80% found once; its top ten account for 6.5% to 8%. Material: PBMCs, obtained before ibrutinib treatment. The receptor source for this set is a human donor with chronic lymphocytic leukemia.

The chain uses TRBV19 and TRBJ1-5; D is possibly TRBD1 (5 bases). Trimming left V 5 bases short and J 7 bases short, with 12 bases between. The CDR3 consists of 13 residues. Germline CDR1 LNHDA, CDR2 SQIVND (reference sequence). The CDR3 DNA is TGTGCCAGTAGTCCTCAGGGTACCCAGCCCCAGCATTTT. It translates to CASSPQGTQPQHF.

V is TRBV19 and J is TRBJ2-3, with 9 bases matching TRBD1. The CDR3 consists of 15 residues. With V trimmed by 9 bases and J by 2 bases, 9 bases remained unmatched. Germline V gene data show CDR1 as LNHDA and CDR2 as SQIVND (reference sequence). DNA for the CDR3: TGTGCCAGCGACTTGACAGGGGGAGACACAGATACGCAGTATTTT. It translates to CASDLTGGDTDTQYF.

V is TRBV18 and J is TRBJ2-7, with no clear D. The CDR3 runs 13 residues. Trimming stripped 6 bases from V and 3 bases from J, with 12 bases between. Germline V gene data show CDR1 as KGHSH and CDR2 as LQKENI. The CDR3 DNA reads TGTGCCAGCTCGCTTGAAGGTCTCTACGAGCAGTACTTC. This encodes CASSLEGLYEQYF.

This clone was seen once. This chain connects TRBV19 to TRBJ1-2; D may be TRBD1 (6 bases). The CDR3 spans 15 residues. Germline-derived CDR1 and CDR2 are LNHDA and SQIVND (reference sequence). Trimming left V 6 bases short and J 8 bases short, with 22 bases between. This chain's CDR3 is CASRILSGTKKGYTF. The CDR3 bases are TGTGCCAGTAGGATCCTATCCGGGACAAAAAAAGGCTACACCTTC.

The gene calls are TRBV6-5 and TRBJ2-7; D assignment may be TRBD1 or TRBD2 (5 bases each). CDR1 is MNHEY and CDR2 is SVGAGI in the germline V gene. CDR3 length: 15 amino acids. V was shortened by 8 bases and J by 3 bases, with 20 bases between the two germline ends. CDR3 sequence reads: CASRSYGTVIYEQYF. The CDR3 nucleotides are TGTGCCAGCCGTTCCTACGGGACCGTCATCTACGAGCAGTACTTC.

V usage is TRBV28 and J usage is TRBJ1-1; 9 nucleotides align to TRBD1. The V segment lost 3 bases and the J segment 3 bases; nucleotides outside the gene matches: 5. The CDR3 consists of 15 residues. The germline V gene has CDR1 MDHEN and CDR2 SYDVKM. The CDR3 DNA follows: TGTGCCAGCAGTTTCTGGACAGGGGCGCACACTGAAGCTTTCTTT. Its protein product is CASSFWTGAHTEAFF.

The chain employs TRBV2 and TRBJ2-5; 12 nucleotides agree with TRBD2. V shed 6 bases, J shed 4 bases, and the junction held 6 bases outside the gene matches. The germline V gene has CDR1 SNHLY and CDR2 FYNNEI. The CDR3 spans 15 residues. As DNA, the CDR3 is TGTGCCAGCAGACGACTAGCGGGAGTTGGAGAGACCCAGTACTTC. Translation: CASRRLAGVGETQYF.

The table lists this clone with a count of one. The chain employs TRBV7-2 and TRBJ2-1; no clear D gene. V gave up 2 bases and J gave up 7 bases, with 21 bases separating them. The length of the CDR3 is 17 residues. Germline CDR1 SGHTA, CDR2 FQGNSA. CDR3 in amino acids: CASSLWFGGSRRNEQFF. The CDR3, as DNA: TGTGCCAGCAGCTTATGGTTTGGTGGCAGTCGGCGTAATGAGCAGTTCTTC. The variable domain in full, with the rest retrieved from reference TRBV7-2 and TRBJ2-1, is GAGVSQSPSNKVTEKGKDVELRCDPISGHTALYWYRQSLGQGLEFLIYFQGNSAPDKSGLPSDRFSAERTGGSVSTLTIQRTQQEDSAVYLCASSLWFGGSRRNEQFFGPGTRLTVL.

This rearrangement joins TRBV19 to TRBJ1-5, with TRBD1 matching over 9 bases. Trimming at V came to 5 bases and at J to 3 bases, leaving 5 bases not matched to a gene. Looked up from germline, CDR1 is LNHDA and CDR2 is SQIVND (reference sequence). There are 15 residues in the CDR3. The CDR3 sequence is CASSLGQGPNQPQHF. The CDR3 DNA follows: TGTGCCAGTAGTCTCGGACAGGGGCCCAATCAGCCCCAGCATTTT.

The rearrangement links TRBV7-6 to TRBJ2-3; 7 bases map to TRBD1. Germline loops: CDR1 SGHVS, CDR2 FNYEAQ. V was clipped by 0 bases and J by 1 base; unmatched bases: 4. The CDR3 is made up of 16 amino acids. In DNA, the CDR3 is TGTGCCAGCAGCTTAGCAGCCGGGACAGGCACAGATACGCAGTATTTT. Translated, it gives CASSLAAGTGTDTQYF.

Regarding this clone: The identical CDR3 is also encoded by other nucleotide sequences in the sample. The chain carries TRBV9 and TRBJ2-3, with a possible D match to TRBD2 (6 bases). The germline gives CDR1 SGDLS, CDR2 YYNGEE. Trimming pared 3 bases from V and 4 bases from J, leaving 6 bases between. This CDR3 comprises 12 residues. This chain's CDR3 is CASSGLADTQYF. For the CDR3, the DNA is TGTGCCAGCAGCGGACTAGCAGATACGCAGTATTTT.

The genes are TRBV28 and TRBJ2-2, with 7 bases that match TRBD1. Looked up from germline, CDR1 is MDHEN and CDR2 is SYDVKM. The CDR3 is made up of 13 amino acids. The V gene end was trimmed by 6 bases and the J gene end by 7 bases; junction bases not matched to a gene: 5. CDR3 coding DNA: TGTGCCAGCAGCCTTAACAGGGGCGGGGAGCTGTTTTTT. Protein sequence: CASSLNRGGELFF.

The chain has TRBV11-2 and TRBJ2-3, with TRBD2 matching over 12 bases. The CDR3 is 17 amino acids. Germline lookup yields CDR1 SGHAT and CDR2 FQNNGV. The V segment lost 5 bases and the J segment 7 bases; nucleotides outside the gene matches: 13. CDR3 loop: CASSPGLAGPRLNTQYF. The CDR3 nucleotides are TGTGCCAGCAGCCCTGGACTAGCGGGGCCTCGGTTGAATACGCAGTATTTT.

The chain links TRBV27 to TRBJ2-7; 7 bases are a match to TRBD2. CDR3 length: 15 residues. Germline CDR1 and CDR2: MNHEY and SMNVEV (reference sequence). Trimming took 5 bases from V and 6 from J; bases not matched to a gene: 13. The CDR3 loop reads CASSRVAGASFEQYF. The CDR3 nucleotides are TGTGCCAGCAGTAGGGTCGCGGGAGCGTCTTTCGAGCAGTACTTC.

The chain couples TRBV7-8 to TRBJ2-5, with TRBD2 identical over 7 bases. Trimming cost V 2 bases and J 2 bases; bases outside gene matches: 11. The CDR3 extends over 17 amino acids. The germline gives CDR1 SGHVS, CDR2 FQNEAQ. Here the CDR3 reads CASSLFLAGAQQETQYF. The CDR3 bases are TGTGCCAGCAGCTTATTTTTGGCGGGAGCGCAGCAAGAGACCCAGTACTTC.

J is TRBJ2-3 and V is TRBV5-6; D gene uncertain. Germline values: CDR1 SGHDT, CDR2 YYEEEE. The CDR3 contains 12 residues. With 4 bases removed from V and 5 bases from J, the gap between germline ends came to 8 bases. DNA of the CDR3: TGTGCCAGCAGCCGCGTTTTAGATACGCAGTATTTT. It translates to CASSRVLDTQYF.

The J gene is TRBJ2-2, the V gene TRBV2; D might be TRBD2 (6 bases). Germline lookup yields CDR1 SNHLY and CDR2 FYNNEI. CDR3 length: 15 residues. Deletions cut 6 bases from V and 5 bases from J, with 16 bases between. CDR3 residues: CASSGWEVATGELFF. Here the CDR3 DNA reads TGTGCCAGCAGCGGGTGGGAGGTAGCGACCGGGGAGCTGTTTTTT.

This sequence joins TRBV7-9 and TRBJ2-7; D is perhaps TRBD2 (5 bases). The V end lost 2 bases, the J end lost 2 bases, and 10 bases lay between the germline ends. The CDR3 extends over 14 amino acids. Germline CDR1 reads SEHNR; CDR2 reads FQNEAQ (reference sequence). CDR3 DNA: TGTGCCAGCAGCTTAAAAGCCGGGACCTACGAGCAGTACTTC. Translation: CASSLKAGTYEQYF. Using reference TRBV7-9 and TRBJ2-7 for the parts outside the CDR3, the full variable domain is DTGVSQNPRHKITKRGQNVTFRCDPISEHNRLYWYRQTLGQGPEFLTYFQNEAQLEKSRLLSDRFSAERPKGSFSTLEIQRTEQGDSAMYLCASSLKAGTYEQYFGPGTRLTVT.

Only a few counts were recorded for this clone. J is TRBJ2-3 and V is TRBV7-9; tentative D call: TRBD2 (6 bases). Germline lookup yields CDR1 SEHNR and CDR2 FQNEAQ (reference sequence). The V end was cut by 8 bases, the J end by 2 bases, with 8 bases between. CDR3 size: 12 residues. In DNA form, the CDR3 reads TGTGCCAGCCGGGACTTCACAGATACGCAGTATTTT. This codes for CASRDFTDTQYF.

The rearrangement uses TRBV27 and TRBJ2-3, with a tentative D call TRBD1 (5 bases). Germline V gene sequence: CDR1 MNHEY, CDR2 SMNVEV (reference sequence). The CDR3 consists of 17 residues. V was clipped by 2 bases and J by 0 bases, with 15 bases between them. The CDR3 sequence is CASSLRGRLISTDTQYF. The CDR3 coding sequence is TGTGCCAGCAGTTTAAGGGGTAGGCTAATTAGCACAGATACGCAGTATTTT.

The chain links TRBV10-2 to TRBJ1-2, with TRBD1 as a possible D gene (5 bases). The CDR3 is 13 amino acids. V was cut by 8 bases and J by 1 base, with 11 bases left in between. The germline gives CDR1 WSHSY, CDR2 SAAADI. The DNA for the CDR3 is TGCGCCAGCCGAGGGGACTTTAACTATGGCTACACCTTC. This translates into CASRGDFNYGYTF.

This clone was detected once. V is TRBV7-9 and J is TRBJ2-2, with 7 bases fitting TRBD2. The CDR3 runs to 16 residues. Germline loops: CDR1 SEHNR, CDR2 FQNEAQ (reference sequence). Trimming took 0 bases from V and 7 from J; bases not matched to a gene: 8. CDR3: CASSLAFSGSGGELFF. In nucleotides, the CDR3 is TGTGCCAGCAGCTTAGCCTTTAGCGGGTCTGGCGGGGAGCTGTTTTTT.

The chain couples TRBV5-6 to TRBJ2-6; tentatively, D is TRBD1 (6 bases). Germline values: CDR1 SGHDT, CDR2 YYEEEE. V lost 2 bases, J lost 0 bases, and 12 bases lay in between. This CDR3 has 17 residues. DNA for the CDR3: TGTGCCAGCAGCTTCGGGACATCCGACTCTGGGGCCAACGTCCTGACTTTC. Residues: CASSFGTSDSGANVLTF.

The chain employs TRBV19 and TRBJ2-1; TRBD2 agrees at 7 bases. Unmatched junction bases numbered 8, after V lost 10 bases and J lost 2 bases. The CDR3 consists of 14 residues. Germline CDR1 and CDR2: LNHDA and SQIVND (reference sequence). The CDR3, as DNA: TGTGCCACCACCCCTAGCGGAGCCTACAATGAGCAGTTCTTC. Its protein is CATTPSGAYNEQFF.

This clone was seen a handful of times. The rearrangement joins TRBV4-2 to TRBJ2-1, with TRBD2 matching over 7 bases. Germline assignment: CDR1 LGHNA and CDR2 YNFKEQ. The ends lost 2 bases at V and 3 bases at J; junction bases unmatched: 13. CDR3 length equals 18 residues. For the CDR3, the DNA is TGTGCCAGCAGCCAAATCTACCTCGAGGCTAGCGGCTACAATGAGCAGTTCTTC. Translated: CASSQIYLEASGYNEQFF.

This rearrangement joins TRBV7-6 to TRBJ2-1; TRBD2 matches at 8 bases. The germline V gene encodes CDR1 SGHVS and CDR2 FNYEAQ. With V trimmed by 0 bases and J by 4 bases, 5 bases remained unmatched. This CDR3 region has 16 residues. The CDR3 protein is CASSLALAEAYNEQFF. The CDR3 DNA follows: TGTGCCAGCAGCTTAGCACTAGCGGAAGCGTACAATGAGCAGTTCTTC.

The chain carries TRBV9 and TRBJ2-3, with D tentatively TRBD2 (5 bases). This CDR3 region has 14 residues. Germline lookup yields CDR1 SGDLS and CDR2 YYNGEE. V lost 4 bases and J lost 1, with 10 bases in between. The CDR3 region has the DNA TGTGCCAGCAGCTCCCCCGGGGGCACAGATACGCAGTATTTT. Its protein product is CASSSPGGTDTQYF.

CDR3 DNA sequence: TGTGCCAGCAGCTGGATGGGACAGGGGCACTACGAGCAGTACTTC. Amino acids: CASSWMGQGHYEQYF. The chain employs TRBV5-4 and TRBJ2-7, with TRBD1 matching 10 bases. CDR3 size: 15 residues. The germline gives CDR1 SGHNT, CDR2 YYREEE (reference sequence). The V gene end was trimmed by 3 bases and the J gene end by 3 bases; junction bases not matched to a gene: 6.